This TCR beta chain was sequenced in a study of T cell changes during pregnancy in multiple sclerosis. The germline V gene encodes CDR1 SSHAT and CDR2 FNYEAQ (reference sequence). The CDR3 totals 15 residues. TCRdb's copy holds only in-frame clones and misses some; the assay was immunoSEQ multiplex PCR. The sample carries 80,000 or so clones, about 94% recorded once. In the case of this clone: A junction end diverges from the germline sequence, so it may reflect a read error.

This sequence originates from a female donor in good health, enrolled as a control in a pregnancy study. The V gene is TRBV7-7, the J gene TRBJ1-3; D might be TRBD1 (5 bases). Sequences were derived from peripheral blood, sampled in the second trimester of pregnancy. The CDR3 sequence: CASSLALGAGNTIYF. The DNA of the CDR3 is TGTGCTAGCAGCTTGGCGCTAGGGGCTGGAAACACCATATATTTT.